This TCR beta chain derives from a study of shared clonotypes between healthy human individuals. Study context: A donor's plate count was three for CD4 naive and three for CD4 memory; CD8 naive had two and CD8 memory one. Study results and caveats: Of the naive CD4 clonotypes, roughly 5.5% were shared across a few donors.

Sequenced by immunoSEQ multiplex PCR; TCRdb stores in-frame clones only, minus some. The sample holds hundreds of thousands of clones, almost 97% seen once. Comments on this clone: Antigen specificity is unknown.

There were only Caucasian adults among the donors, and all lived in Nashville, Tennessee. Partitioning of CD4+ cells yielded a CD45RA+ naive subset and a CD45RA-negative memory subset. This CDR3 comprises 16 residues. V shed 1 base, J shed 3 bases, and the junction held 8 bases outside the gene matches. Germline V gives CDR1 SGHRS, CDR2 YFSETQ. Sequenced input: naive CD4+ T cells sorted from blood. Documented subset: CD45RA+ positively selected. The TCR originated in a woman in her twenties or thirties in good health. This chain links TRBV5-1 with TRBJ2-7; 9 bases agree with TRBD1. The CDR3 loop reads CASSLTAGTGFYEQYF. The DNA for the CDR3 is TGCGCCAGCAGCTTGACTGCCGGGACAGGGTTCTACGAGCAGTACTTC. The complete variable domain, with remaining parts taken from reference TRBV5-1 and TRBJ2-7, reads KAGVTQTPRYLIKTRGQQVTLSCSPISGHRSVSWYQQTPGQGLQFLFEYFSETQRNKGNFPGRFSGRQFSNSRSEMNVSTLELGDSALYLCASSLTAGTGFYEQYFGPGTRLTVT.